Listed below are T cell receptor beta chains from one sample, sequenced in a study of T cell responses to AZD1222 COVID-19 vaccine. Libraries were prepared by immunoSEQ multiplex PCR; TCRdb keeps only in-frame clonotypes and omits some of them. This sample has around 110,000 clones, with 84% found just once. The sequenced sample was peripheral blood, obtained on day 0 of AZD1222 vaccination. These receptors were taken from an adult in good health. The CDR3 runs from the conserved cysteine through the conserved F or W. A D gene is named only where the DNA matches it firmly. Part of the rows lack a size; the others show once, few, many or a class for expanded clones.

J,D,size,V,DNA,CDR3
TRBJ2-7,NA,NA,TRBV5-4,TGTGCCAGCAGCTTGGCTCTTGGGGCCTACGAGCAGTACTTC,CASSLALGAYEQYF
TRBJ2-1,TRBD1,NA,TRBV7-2,TGTGCCAGCAGGACCTCAGGGGGCTCCTACAATGAGCAGTTCTTC,CASRTSGGSYNEQFF
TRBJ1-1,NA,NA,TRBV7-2,TGTGCCAGCAGCTTAATGGGGACATCGAACACTGAAGCTTTCTTT,CASSLMGTSNTEAFF
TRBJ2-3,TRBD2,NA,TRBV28,TGTGCCAGCAGCCTAACTGTCGGACTAGCGGCCACAGATACGCAGTATTTT,CASSLTVGLAATDTQYF
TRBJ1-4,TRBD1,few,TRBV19,TGTGCCAGTAGTATAGGTGGGACAGGACCTTCTAATGAAAAACTGTTTTTT,CASSIGGTGPSNEKLFF
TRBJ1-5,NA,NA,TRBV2,TGTGCCAGCAGTGGGACTAGCGGGACAAATCAGCCCCAGCATTTT,CASSGTSGTNQPQHF
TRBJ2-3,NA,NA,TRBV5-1,TGCGCCAGCAGCTTGACAGGGTTCACAGATACGCAGTATTTT,CASSLTGFTDTQYF
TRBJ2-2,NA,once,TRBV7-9,TGTGCCAGCAGCGGTGCGAGTACCGGGGAGCTGTTTTTT,CASSGASTGELFF
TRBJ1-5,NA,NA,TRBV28,TGTGCCAGCAGTTTATGGGGAGGGAGTGGTAGCAATCAGCCCCAGCATTTT,CASSLWGGSGSNQPQHF
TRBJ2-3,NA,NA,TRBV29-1,TGCAGCGTTGAAGCTGGCGCCGATACGCAGTATTTT,CSVEAGADTQYF